The 23 T cell receptor beta chains presented below share a single source sample, sequenced in a study of radiation and T cells in renal cell carcinoma. Using immunoSEQ multiplex PCR, the repertoire was profiled, and TCRdb retains in-frame clones only, with some absent. The profile covers 65,000 to 80,000 clones, with 80% to 90% appearing a single time and approximately 22% taken by the ten largest. Noted time point: blood 2 weeks post-SBRT. The sample's treatment: 15 Gy SBRT to primary tumor, nephrectomy 4 weeks later. The source material was blood, sampled from a patient whose treatment included radiotherapy and nephrectomy. Every receptor here comes from a woman aged 50 to 65 with renal cell carcinoma.

This chain connects TRBV2 to TRBJ2-3; no clear D gene. Germline V gives CDR1 SNHLY, CDR2 FYNNEI. CDR3 length: 11 residues. V dropped 3 bases and J dropped 6 bases, with 4 bases sitting between them. The CDR3 region has the DNA TGTGCCAGCAGTGATGTGGATACGCAGTATTTT. Translating gives CASSDVDTQYF.

The chain couples TRBV5-1 to TRBJ1-4; D is perhaps TRBD1 (5 bases). The CDR3 is 14 amino acids. V shed 7 bases and J shed 8 bases, with 18 bases lying between them. Looked up from germline, CDR1 is SGHRS and CDR2 is YFSETQ. DNA for the CDR3: TGCGCCAGCTCCCCCGGGGGTGGAGAGGAAAAACTGTTTTTT. Protein: CASSPGGGEEKLFF.

This chain links TRBV7-2 with TRBJ1-2; 8 bases line up with TRBD1. Per the germline V gene, CDR1 is SGHTA and CDR2 is FQGNSA. V was clipped by 5 bases and J by 4 bases; unmatched bases: 3. The CDR3 loop spans 13 amino acids. The CDR3 nucleotides are TGTGCCAGCAGCAAACAGGGGGGCTATGGCTACACCTTC. Amino acids: CASSKQGGYGYTF.

The genes are TRBV19 and TRBJ2-6, with 8 bases matching TRBD2. Germline-derived CDR1 and CDR2 are LNHDA and SQIVND (reference sequence). This CDR3 contains 17 residues. V trimming: 4 bases; J trimming: 1 base; junction bases outside the gene matches: 6. The CDR3 sequence is CASSTGLAVSGANVLTF. CDR3 nucleotide sequence: TGTGCCAGTAGTACCGGACTAGCTGTTTCTGGGGCCAACGTCCTGACTTTC.

The chain couples TRBV19 to TRBJ1-2; TRBD1 aligns across 9 bases. Trimming cost V 5 bases and J 4 bases; bases outside gene matches: 5. Germline CDR1 reads LNHDA; CDR2 reads SQIVND (reference sequence). The CDR3 has 14 amino acids. The CDR3 coding sequence is TGTGCCAGTAGTTGGGGGACAGGGAGCTATGGCTACACCTTC. Translated, it gives CASSWGTGSYGYTF.

V usage is TRBV5-1 and J usage is TRBJ2-3; TRBD2 agrees at 9 bases. Germline CDR1 is SGHRS and CDR2 is YFSETQ. The CDR3 totals 15 residues. Trimming took 4 bases from V and 0 from J; bases not matched to a gene: 3. CDR3 loop: CASSLAGRSTDTQYF. DNA of the CDR3: TGCGCCAGCAGCCTAGCGGGGCGGAGCACAGATACGCAGTATTTT. The variable domain in full, completed from reference TRBV5-1 and TRBJ2-3, reads KAGVTQTPRYLIKTRGQQVTLSCSPISGHRSVSWYQQTPGQGLQFLFEYFSETQRNKGNFPGRFSGRQFSNSRSEMNVSTLELGDSALYLCASSLAGRSTDTQYFGPGTRLTVL.

This chain links TRBV7-9 with TRBJ2-5, with D uncertain. Deletions cut 5 bases from V and 1 base from J, with 14 bases between. The germline CDR1 and CDR2 sequences are SEHNR and FQNEAQ (reference sequence). The CDR3 is made up of 15 amino acids. CDR3 residues: CASSGPLNPQETQYF. In nucleotides, the CDR3 is TGTGCCAGCAGCGGACCTCTAAACCCCCAAGAGACCCAGTACTTC.

This chain connects TRBV7-9 to TRBJ1-2; 10 positions match TRBD1. Unmatched junction bases numbered 5, after V lost 5 bases and J lost 8 bases. This CDR3 has 13 amino acids. Germline values: CDR1 SEHNR, CDR2 FQNEAQ (reference sequence). The chain's CDR3 is CASSAGQGSGYTF. The CDR3 nucleotides are TGTGCCAGCAGCGCGGGACAGGGGAGCGGCTACACCTTC.

V usage is TRBV5-5 and J usage is TRBJ2-6; D remains unclear. CDR1 and CDR2 (germline): SGHKS, YYEKEE (reference sequence). This CDR3 is built from 13 residues. The V end was cut by 4 bases, the J end by 2 bases, with 4 bases between. In nucleotides, the CDR3 is TGTGCCAGCAGCGTCCCTGGGGCCAACGTCCTGACTTTC. It yields the protein CASSVPGANVLTF.

The chain recombines TRBV10-1 with TRBJ1-6; the D is unclear. Looked up from germline, CDR1 is WNHNN and CDR2 is SYGVQD (reference sequence). The CDR3 is made up of 14 amino acids. V was trimmed by 7 bases and J by 2 bases, leaving 9 bases between them. The DNA for the CDR3 is TGCGCCAGCACCCCAGGACCCTATAATTCACCCCTCCACTTT. This gives the protein CASTPGPYNSPLHF.

This chain joins TRBV5-6 and TRBJ2-7; 10 bases are a match to TRBD1. The CDR3 consists of 15 residues. The V segment lost 3 bases and the J segment 3 bases; nucleotides outside the gene matches: 6. CDR1 and CDR2 from the germline V gene are SGHDT and YYEEEE. The DNA of the CDR3 is TGTGCCAGCAGCTGCCGGGACAGGGGTGGCTACGAGCAGTACTTC. Amino acid sequence: CASSCRDRGGYEQYF.

This clone showed up many times. V usage is TRBV4-1 and J usage is TRBJ1-2; D is perhaps TRBD1 (6 bases). The CDR3 contains 16 residues. V lost 4 bases and J 5 bases, leaving 20 bases between the germline ends. Per the germline V gene, CDR1 is MGHRA and CDR2 is YSYEKL. CDR3 nucleotide sequence: TGCGCCAGCAGCCGCCTAGGGGGGGTTCCCTTTTATGGCTACACCTTC. This codes for CASSRLGGVPFYGYTF.

V and J are TRBV28 and TRBJ2-7; D is uncertain. Germline CDR1 MDHEN, CDR2 SYDVKM. The length of the CDR3 is 14 residues. V was pared by 2 bases and J by 3 bases, with 11 bases between. Here the CDR3 reads CASSLRSPGYEQYF. The DNA of the CDR3 is TGTGCCAGCAGTTTACGGTCGCCCGGCTACGAGCAGTACTTC.

The chain recombines TRBV28 with TRBJ1-2; the match to TRBD1 covers 11 bases. This CDR3 has 15 residues. V was pared by 10 bases and J by 3 bases, with 10 bases of the junction left unmatched. Germline V gene sequence: CDR1 MDHEN, CDR2 SYDVKM. The CDR3 nucleotides are TGTGCCACCTCCTGGACAGGGGGCAGAGACTATGGCTACACCTTC. Translated: CATSWTGGRDYGYTF.

This rearrangement joins TRBV5-6 to TRBJ2-6; D remains unclear. CDR1 and CDR2 from the germline V gene are SGHDT and YYEEEE. The CDR3 spans 17 residues. V was pared by 5 bases and J by 2 bases, with 17 bases between. The CDR3 nucleotides are TGTGCCAGCAGTTTCCCCCTGTTGAGACCTGGGGCCAACGTCCTGACTTTC. Amino acids: CASSFPLLRPGANVLTF.

The rearrangement joins TRBV19 to TRBJ2-3; TRBD1 or TRBD2 may be the D gene (5 bases each). V was cut by 6 bases and J by 3 bases, with 10 bases left in between. The germline CDR1 and CDR2 sequences are LNHDA and SQIVND (reference sequence). There are 13 residues in the CDR3. The CDR3 nucleotides are TGTGCCAGTAGGACGAGGGGAACAGATACGCAGTATTTT. Translating gives CASRTRGTDTQYF. The entire variable domain, with the rest obtained from reference TRBV19 and TRBJ2-3, is as follows: DGGITQSPKYLFRKEGQNVTLSCEQNLNHDAMYWYRQDPGQGLRLIYYSQIVNDFQKGDIAEGYSVSREKKESFPLTVTSAQKNPTAFYLCASRTRGTDTQYFGPGTRLTVL.

The chain employs TRBV7-8 and TRBJ1-5; D unclear. Germline assignment: CDR1 SGHVS and CDR2 FQNEAQ. This CDR3 has 15 residues. Trimming removed 5 bases at V and 0 bases at J, with 11 bases between. The CDR3, as DNA: TGTGCCAGCAGCCCCCGCGGTAATAGCAATCAGCCCCAGCATTTT. As protein: CASSPRGNSNQPQHF.

The chain joins TRBV7-9 to TRBJ1-1; 7 bases fit TRBD1. Trimming took 2 bases from V and 1 from J; bases not matched to a gene: 4. The germline gives CDR1 SEHNR, CDR2 FQNEAQ (reference sequence). This CDR3 is built from 15 residues. CDR3 nucleotide sequence: TGTGCCAGCAGCTTACTAGGGACAGCGAACACTGAAGCTTTCTTT. The encoded protein is CASSLLGTANTEAFF.

The V and J genes are TRBV4-1 and TRBJ2-1; D unclear. This CDR3 is 14 amino acids long. CDR1 is MGHRA and CDR2 is YSYEKL in the germline V gene. The V end lost 0 bases, the J end lost 11 bases, and 14 bases lay between the germline ends. The CDR3, as DNA: TGCGCCAGCAGCCAAGATCTCTCCGGCGGCCAGCAGTTCTTC. This sequence encodes CASSQDLSGGQQFF.

This clone has only a few counts. The chain recombines TRBV5-1 with TRBJ1-5; tentative D call: TRBD1 (5 bases). The CDR3 is 14 residues long. Germline V CDR1 and CDR2: SGHRS, YFSETQ. Trimming removed 4 bases at V and 3 bases at J, with 11 bases between. The chain's CDR3 is CASSQDSLNQPQHF. CDR3 in DNA: TGCGCCAGCAGCCAAGACAGTCTCAATCAGCCCCAGCATTTT.

This chain links TRBV5-4 with TRBJ2-7; TRBD2 might be the D (5 bases). Trimming removed 4 bases at V and 0 bases at J, with 11 bases between. Germline V gene sequence: CDR1 SGHNT, CDR2 YYREEE (reference sequence). This CDR3 comprises 14 residues. The CDR3: CASSPSGSSYEQYF. The CDR3 DNA reads TGTGCCAGCAGCCCCTCGGGGTCCTCCTACGAGCAGTACTTC.

The chain links TRBV4-3 to TRBJ1-2; D possibly corresponds to TRBD1 (5 bases). The germline V gene has CDR1 LGHNA and CDR2 YSLEER. Trimming left V 1 base short and J 1 base short, with 10 bases between. There are 15 residues in the CDR3. The chain's CDR3 is CASSQGVGHNYGYTF. CDR3 nucleotides: TGCGCCAGCAGCCAAGGGGTGGGGCATAACTATGGCTACACCTTC.

This chain connects TRBV15 to TRBJ2-1; TRBD2 matches at 11 bases. This CDR3 spans 15 amino acids. V shed 5 bases, J shed 7 bases, and the junction held 7 bases outside the gene matches. Germline V gives CDR1 LNHNV, CDR2 YYDKDF (reference sequence). CDR3 amino acids: CATSLTSGSTNEQFF. The CDR3 nucleotides read TGTGCCACCAGCCTAACTAGCGGGAGTACAAATGAGCAGTTCTTC.